Each of the 9 T cell receptor beta chains below was sequenced from the same sample in a study of blood T cell repertoires in COVID-19. Here immunoSEQ multiplex PCR was the method, and the copy in TCRdb shows in-frame clones only, minus some. The sample lists some 7,000 clones, about 88% seen once, with around 16% in the top ten. The source material was peripheral blood. The receptors shown here come from a human donor in a cohort sampled during active COVID-19.

This clone was seen just once. The gene calls are TRBV7-2 and TRBJ2-3; TRBD1 is a possible D gene (6 bases). Germline V gene lookup returns CDR1 SGHTA and CDR2 FQGNSA. The CDR3 has 15 amino acids. The V gene lost 1 base and the J gene lost 3 bases, with 11 bases spanning the gap. The CDR3 is CASSLEWGPTDTQYF. CDR3 sequence (DNA): TGTGCCAGCAGCTTAGAATGGGGGCCAACAGATACGCAGTATTTT.

The rearrangement uses TRBV9 and TRBJ1-4; D not certain. The germline V gene has CDR1 SGDLS and CDR2 YYNGEE. The V gene lost 3 bases and the J gene lost 7 bases, with 13 bases spanning the gap. CDR3 length: 14 amino acids. The CDR3 spells CASSARDGSEKLFF. The CDR3 nucleotides are TGTGCCAGCAGCGCCCGGGATGGGAGTGAAAAACTGTTTTTT.

The chain recombines TRBV10-3 with TRBJ2-1, with 10 bases that match TRBD2. Germline trimming cut 4 bases from V and 7 bases from J; bases unmatched to any gene: 10. The CDR3 covers 16 residues. CDR1 and CDR2 (germline): ENHRY, SYGVKD. The CDR3 DNA follows: TGTGCCATCAGTGCTTCAGAGCGGGGGGGCTGGAATGAGCAGTTCTTC. Translated, it gives CAISASERGGWNEQFF.

The V gene is TRBV28, the J gene TRBJ2-7; 7 bases are shared with TRBD1. The CDR3 is made up of 15 amino acids. V gave up 2 bases and J gave up 4 bases; unmatched junction bases: 8. CDR1 and CDR2 from the germline V gene are MDHEN and SYDVKM. The CDR3 region has the DNA TGTGCCAGCAGTTTACCCCCGTTGGGACAGTACGAGCAGTACTTC. Amino acids: CASSLPPLGQYEQYF.

The chain combines TRBV3-1 (or the pseudogene TRBV3-2) with TRBJ1-5; D is unclear. Looked up from germline, CDR1 is LGHDT and CDR2 is YNNKEL (reference sequence). Trimming shortened V by 3 bases and J by 4 bases, and 7 bases separated the two germline ends. The length of the CDR3 is 13 residues. For the CDR3, the DNA is TGTGCCAGCAGCCAGGGAGTGAATCAGCCCCAGCATTTT. It codes for CASSQGVNQPQHF.

The rearrangement links TRBV7-2 to TRBJ2-1; 8 bases line up with TRBD2. This CDR3 has 17 amino acids. The V gene end was trimmed by 5 bases and the J gene end by 4 bases; junction bases not matched to a gene: 13. Germline CDR1 and CDR2: SGHTA and FQGNSA. CDR3 coding DNA: TGTGCCAGCAGCCACAAGGCTACGACTAGCGTTTACAATGAGCAGTTCTTC. Translating gives CASSHKATTSVYNEQFF.

The chain links TRBV6-5 to TRBJ2-3, with 8 bases that match TRBD1. J lost 3 bases, V lost 10 bases, and 6 bases had no gene match. Germline V CDR1 and CDR2: MNHEY, SVGAGI. This CDR3 spans 13 amino acids. The CDR3 region is CATGRGPTDTQYF. DNA for the CDR3: TGTGCCACAGGCAGGGGGCCTACAGATACGCAGTATTTT.

The J gene is TRBJ2-3, the V gene TRBV12-2; TRBD2 reflects the table's D call only, with no check against the DNA. TRBV12-2 is a pseudogene. There are 16 residues in the CDR3. DNA of the CDR3: TGTGCAAGTCGCTTATATCCAGCGGGGCGCACAGATACGCAGTATTTT. It encodes CASRLYPAGRTDTQYF.

This chain uses TRBV30 with TRBJ1-3; tentatively, D is TRBD1 (6 bases). The ends were cut back, 8 bases at V and 3 bases at J, with 8 bases in the middle. The germline V gene has CDR1 GTSNPN and CDR2 SVGIG (reference sequence). The CDR3 length is 11 residues. The CDR3 loop is CARGSGNTIYF. Here the CDR3 DNA reads TGTGCCAGGGGGAGTGGAAACACCATATATTTT.